This T cell receptor (beta chain) was recovered during a study of blood T cell repertoires in COVID-19. In the study overall: Whether acute or convalescent, the COVID-19 samples came from the United States, Italy and Spain. PBMCs, B-cell-depleted T cells, or T cells were the source of the cDNA or gDNA that made up the material.

TCRdb keeps only in-frame clones here, not all; method: immunoSEQ multiplex PCR. The sample gives over 95,000 clones, around 84% of which show up once; around 8.5% is in the top ten. A single count supports this clone. The CDR3 has 12 residues. The V gene lost 4 bases and the J gene lost 3 bases, with 6 bases spanning the gap. Germline CDR1 and CDR2: SGHNT and YYREEE (reference sequence). This receptor was identified in a woman aged 40 to 50 with acute or convalescent COVID-19. The sequenced sample consisted of peripheral blood. This chain uses TRBV5-4 with TRBJ2-3, with D unclear. The CDR3 region is CASSALTDTQYF. The CDR3 DNA reads TGTGCCAGCAGCGCGCTTACAGATACGCAGTATTTT.